What follows is one TCR beta chain and its context. What it binds is not known. Naive CD8 cells, CD45RO-negative and positively selected for CCR7, excluded terminally differentiated effector memory CD45RA+ cells. The sample comes from a study of shared clonotypes between healthy human individuals. Turning to the study itself: Per-donor plates numbered three CD4 naive, three CD4 memory, two CD8 naive and one CD8 memory. Broader study findings: Non-shared clonotypes displayed generation probabilities falling below those of clonotypes present in all four donors.

The CDR3 totals 13 residues. Germline values: CDR1 SGHRS, CDR2 YFSETQ. V lost 3 bases and J 0 bases, leaving 6 bases between the germline ends. The assay was immunoSEQ multiplex PCR, and TCRdb's table has in-frame clones only and misses some. The sample records 2 million to 2.5 million clones, roughly 95% being singletons. The sequenced sample was naive CD8+ T cells sorted from blood. The V gene is TRBV5-1, the J gene TRBJ1-1; D unclear. This clonotype originated in a man in his late teens or twenties in good health. The CDR3 nucleotides are TGCGCCAGCAGCTCCAGAGTGAACACTGAAGCTTTCTTT. It yields the protein CASSSRVNTEAFF.